Following are 14 T cell receptor beta chains from one sample sequenced in a study of control samples from healthy donors and cancer patients. Sequencing used immunoSEQ multiplex PCR; TCRdb keeps in-frame clones, though not all of them. The sample includes around 86,000 clones, around 90% seen only once; the top ten take 1.9%. The material sequenced was PBMCs. The receptors derive from a woman aged 55-70 years with head and neck cancer.

This clone appeared a few times. CDR3 in DNA: TGTGCCAGCAGCCGACTAGCGGGTTTCTCCTACGAGCAGTACTTC. It encodes CASSRLAGFSYEQYF. J is TRBJ2-7 and V is TRBV11-1; 10 bases agree with TRBD2. V trimming: 5 bases; J trimming: 0 bases; junction bases outside the gene matches: 4. Germline V lookup: CDR1 SGHAT, CDR2 FQDESV (reference sequence). The CDR3 extends over 15 amino acids. Full variable domain (outside the CDR3, taken from reference TRBV11-1 and TRBJ2-7): EAEVAQSPRYKITEKSQAVAFWCDPISGHATLYWYRQILGQGPELLVQFQDESVVDDSQLPKDRFSAERLKGVDSTLKIQPAELGDSAMYLCASSRLAGFSYEQYFGPGTRLTVT.

The rearrangement uses TRBV27 and TRBJ1-1; 9 bases agree with TRBD1. The CDR3 has 16 residues. CDR1 is MNHEY and CDR2 is SMNVEV in the germline V gene (reference sequence). V shed 4 bases, J shed 7 bases, and the junction held 13 bases outside the gene matches. Here the CDR3 reads CASSSFRGTGSSEAFF. DNA for the CDR3: TGTGCCAGCAGTTCGTTCCGCGGGACAGGGTCTAGTGAAGCTTTCTTT.

V and J are TRBV13 and TRBJ2-2; D gene unclear. Germline values: CDR1 PRHDT, CDR2 FYEKMQ (reference sequence). CDR3 size: 16 residues. V was clipped by 2 bases and J by 0 bases, with 10 bases between them. As DNA, the CDR3 is TGTGCCAGCAGCTTATTATCCAGAGCGAACACCGGGGAGCTGTTTTTT. Its translation is CASSLLSRANTGELFF. Complete variable domain (other parts from reference TRBV13 and TRBJ2-2): AAGVIQSPRHLIKEKRETATLKCYPIPRHDTVYWYQQGPGQDPQFLISFYEKMQSDKGSIPDRFSAQQFSDYHSELNMSSLELGDSALYFCASSLLSRANTGELFFGEGSRLTVL.

The chain links TRBV5-6 to TRBJ2-3; no clear D gene. V lost 1 base to trimming and J lost 2 bases, with 11 bases between them. The germline gives CDR1 SGHDT, CDR2 YYEEEE. The CDR3 consists of 15 residues. In nucleotides, the CDR3 is TGTGCCAGCAGCTTGTATGGCCGAAACACAGATACGCAGTATTTT. This gives the protein CASSLYGRNTDTQYF.

The chain combines TRBV12-3 or TRBV12-4 with TRBJ2-7; D gene ambiguous. V lost 3 bases to trimming and J lost 6 bases, with 9 bases between them. The CDR3 totals 12 residues. The CDR3 loop reads CASSLQVSEQYF. CDR3 nucleotide sequence: TGTGCCAGCAGTTTGCAAGTGAGCGAGCAGTACTTC.

This rearrangement joins TRBV10-3 to TRBJ2-7; possibly TRBD2 for D (6 bases). V was cut by 6 bases and J by 6 bases, with 18 bases left in between. Germline V gives CDR1 ENHRY, CDR2 SYGVKD. The CDR3 is 14 amino acids. The CDR3 region has the DNA TGTGCCATCAGCTTCAGGGAAAGGGACTCCGAGCAGTACTTC. This encodes CAISFRERDSEQYF.

The chain recombines TRBV11-2 with TRBJ2-2; 16 bases line up with TRBD2. The germline CDR1 and CDR2 sequences are SGHAT and FQNNGV. This CDR3 spans 19 amino acids. Trimming at V came to 4 bases and at J to 2 bases, leaving 7 bases not matched to a gene. The chain's CDR3 is CASSSPGLAGGSNTGELFF. The CDR3 DNA follows: TGTGCCAGCAGCTCACCGGGACTAGCGGGAGGGTCAAACACCGGGGAGCTGTTTTTT.

The gene calls are TRBV30 and TRBJ2-3; D perhaps matches TRBD2 (6 bases). The CDR3 totals 11 residues. V lost 8 bases, J lost 0 bases, and 6 bases lay in between. The germline gives CDR1 GTSNPN, CDR2 SVGIG (reference sequence). The CDR3 DNA is TGTGCCGGGACTAGCACAGATACGCAGTATTTT. Protein sequence: CAGTSTDTQYF.

The rearrangement links TRBV29-1 to TRBJ2-7; 7 nucleotides match TRBD1. The CDR3 extends over 16 amino acids. J was trimmed by 3 bases and V by 6 bases; bases with no gene match: 17. CDR1 and CDR2 (germline): SQVTM, ANQGSEA. The CDR3 nucleotides read TGCAGCGTCCGGTATTGGGACAGACAAAACAACTACGAGCAGTACTTC. Translated: CSVRYWDRQNNYEQYF.

This chain uses TRBV4-3 with TRBJ2-1; TRBD2 matches 7 bases. V was pared by 1 base and J by 7 bases, with 7 bases of the junction left unmatched. The CDR3 length is 15 residues. Germline V gene data show CDR1 as LGHNA and CDR2 as YSLEER. The CDR3 DNA reads as TGCGCCAGCAGCCAAGCGGGCGGGAGTAGTAATGAGCAGTTCTTC. This translates into CASSQAGGSSNEQFF.

This clone was found once. This chain connects TRBV14 to TRBJ2-2; unclear D gene. Germline V CDR1 and CDR2: SGHDN, FVKESK. The CDR3 contains 15 residues. Trimming shortened V by 1 base and J by 1 base, and 7 bases separated the two germline ends. The CDR3 region is CASSQGLENTGELFF. The CDR3 coding sequence is TGTGCCAGCAGCCAAGGACTGGAGAACACCGGGGAGCTGTTTTTT.

The V call is TRBV3-1 (or the pseudogene TRBV3-2), the J call TRBJ2-7; D remains unclear. There are 13 residues in the CDR3. V lost 0 bases and J lost 6, with 9 bases in between. CDR1 and CDR2 from the germline V gene are LGHDT and YNNKEL (reference sequence). The CDR3 sequence: CASSQDWRGEQYF. The DNA for the CDR3 is TGTGCCAGCAGCCAAGATTGGCGAGGCGAGCAGTACTTC.

The CDR3 protein is CASTIGGLGSRGHEQYF. The CDR3, as DNA: TGTGCCAGCACGATCGGGGGTTTAGGGTCCAGGGGCCACGAGCAGTACTTC. The rearrangement links TRBV27 to TRBJ2-7, with D possibly called TRBD1 or TRBD2 (6 bases each). Trimming left V 7 bases short and J 5 bases short, with 27 bases between. The CDR3 extends over 17 amino acids. Germline V gene lookup returns CDR1 MNHEY and CDR2 SMNVEV (reference sequence).

This clone was recorded a few times. The chain carries TRBV5-5 and TRBJ1-5; 10 nucleotides match TRBD1. The CDR3 contains 15 residues. The trim removed 4 bases at V and 2 bases at J, leaving 3 bases unmatched. Germline lookup yields CDR1 SGHKS and CDR2 YYEKEE (reference sequence). The CDR3 nucleotides are TGTGCCAGCAGCGTCGGGACAGGGGGCAATCAGCCCCAGCATTTT. Translated: CASSVGTGGNQPQHF.